This T cell receptor (beta chain) was retrieved from a study of beta chain features in type 1 diabetes. Study context: Cell yields, gender and age were comparable in patients and healthy donors.

Study conclusions and caveats: At VDJ recombination sites, type 1 diabetes patients had fewer insertions and more deleted nucleotides. Moderate but significant shortening of TCRB CDR3s was recorded in all four CD4+ subsets from Type 1 diabetes patients.

Turning to this clone: Its antigen is unidentified.

The V gene end was trimmed by 1 base and the J gene end by 4 bases; junction bases not matched to a gene: 8. Germline V gives CDR1 SGHNT, CDR2 YENEEA. The CDR3 length is 17 residues. Sequenced material consisted of expressed TCRB transcripts (all of the isolated RNA was reverse transcribed). Profiling relied on immunoSEQ multiplex PCR, and the TCRdb table lists in-frame clones only, not all of them. The sample carries roughly 150,000 clones, 9% recorded once. This rearrangement joins TRBV11-3 to TRBJ2-3; 10 bases are a match to TRBD2. This TCR came from a woman younger than 45 with type 1 diabetes. Sequencing was done on a sample of central memory CD4+ T cells from blood. In DNA form, the CDR3 reads TGTGCCAGCAGCTTAGCTGCTAGCGGGAGCGGGCCAGATACGCAGTATTTT. Translating gives CASSLAASGSGPDTQYF. The full variable domain, in which reference TRBV11-3 and TRBJ2-3 provide the parts outside the CDR3, is EAGVVQSPRYKIIEKKQPVAFWCNPISGHNTLYWYLQNLGQGPELLIRYENEEAVDDSQLPKDRFSAERLKGVDSTLKIQPAELGDSAVYLCASSLAASGSGPDTQYFGPGTRLTVL.